A selection of T cell receptor beta chains follows, all from one sample in a study of T cell repertoires in cytomegalovirus infection. Each CDR3 protein is one row after TCRdb ran MiXCR on the reads. The table shows about 270,000 distinct CDR3 sequences, with approximately 22% occurring only once. No cognate antigen is known for these TCRs. Sequenced here: cultured PBMCs, sampled from culture after CMV antigen stimulation. All receptors come from a human donor in good health (CMV status not recorded). Some clones in this sample may be carry-over from other donors' samples. CDR3s include the opening cysteine and the closing phenylalanine or tryptophan. A D gene is named only where the DNA matches it firmly. Clone size is not always given. Where it is, it says once, few, many or a class for expanded clones.

d_call	v_call	clone_size	j_call	cdr3_length	cdr3_nt	cdr3_aa
NA	TRBV6-2/TRBV6-3	few	TRBJ1-5	13	TGTGCCAGCAGTCCAGTAGGGGGTCAGCCCCAGCATTTT	CASSPVGGQPQHF
NA	TRBV19	NA	TRBJ2-3	15	TGTGCCAGTAGCGAAGGGTACTCCAGGACAGATACGCAGTATTTT	CASSEGYSRTDTQYF
NA	TRBV5-1	NA	TRBJ1-2	14	TGCGCCAGCAGCTCTGCGGGGACGGGGTATGGCTACACCTTC	CASSSAGTGYGYTF
NA	TRBV4-1	few	TRBJ1-1	14	TGCGCCAGCAGCCGGATCGGGGGGGACACTGAAGCTTTCTTT	CASSRIGGDTEAFF
NA	TRBV12-5	many	TRBJ2-7	18	TGTGCTAGTGGACAAAGACTGGGTGCTCCCGCTACCTCCTACGAGCAGTACTTC	CASGQRLGAPATSYEQYF
TRBD1	TRBV15	NA	TRBJ1-1	15	TGTGCCACCAGCAGACCGGGACAGGGCAACACTGAAGCTTTCTTT	CATSRPGQGNTEAFF
TRBD1	TRBV7-9	many	TRBJ1-1	14	TGTGCCAGCAGCTTAACGGACAGGGGCACTGAAGCTTTCTTT	CASSLTDRGTEAFF
TRBD2	TRBV6-1	medium-sized	TRBJ2-7	16	TGTGCCAGCAGCCACGGGGGGGGGCAAATTTCCTACGAGCAGTACTTC	CASSHGGGQISYEQYF
TRBD1	TRBV6-2/TRBV6-3	NA	TRBJ2-5	13	TGTGCCAGCAGGGAAACTGACAGGGCGACCCAGTACTTC	CASRETDRATQYF
NA	TRBV29-1	NA	TRBJ2-6	17	TGCAGCGTTGAAGCACTCCCTACCAGTTCTGGGGCCAACGTCCTGACTTTC	CSVEALPTSSGANVLTF
NA	TRBV7-9	few	TRBJ1-2	14	TGTGCCAGCAGCTTAAGGACTTTGAACTATGGCTACACCTTC	CASSLRTLNYGYTF
NA	TRBV7-2	few	TRBJ1-3	12	TGTGCCAGCAGCTCCATTCTTAACACCATATATTTT	CASSSILNTIYF
NA	TRBV13	few	TRBJ2-5	12	TGTGCCAGCAGCTCGCTACGGAAGACCCAGTACTTC	CASSSLRKTQYF
TRBD1	TRBV7-9	few	TRBJ1-2	15	TGTGCCAGCACTCTACAGGGGCGAATTTTTTATGGCTACACCTTC	CASTLQGRIFYGYTF
NA	TRBV7-9	few	TRBJ1-6	12	TGTGCCAGCAGCTTAGCGCGCTCACCCCTCCACTTT	CASSLARSPLHF
TRBD1	TRBV24-1	NA	TRBJ2-5	15	TGTGCCACCAGTGACGACAGGGGGCCCCAAGAGACCCAGTACTTC	CATSDDRGPQETQYF
NA	TRBV7-9	few	TRBJ1-4	15	TGTGCCAGCAGCCCTGTTGGCCAGTCAAATGAAAAACTGTTTTTT	CASSPVGQSNEKLFF
TRBD2	TRBV7-6	NA	TRBJ2-1	16	TGTGCCAGCAGCCTTACCGGACTAGCCTCCTACAATGAGCAGTTCTTC	CASSLTGLASYNEQFF
NA	TRBV19	once	TRBJ2-1	15	TGTGCCAGTCGGAAGGGGCTGCCCAACTACAATGAGCAGTTCTTC	CASRKGLPNYNEQFF
TRBD1	TRBV7-2	many	TRBJ2-5	15	TGTGCCAGCAGCTCTCAGACAGGGGCCGCTGGGACCCAGTACTTC	CASSSQTGAAGTQYF
NA	TRBV6-5	many	TRBJ2-5	18	TGTGCCAGCAGTTACTCGATGGGTTGGGCGGATGGAGGAGAGACCCAGTACTTC	CASSYSMGWADGGETQYF
NA	TRBV12-5	NA	TRBJ2-5	13	TGTGCTAGTGGTCCCCGACTGGGAGAGACCCAGTACTTC	CASGPRLGETQYF
NA	TRBV7-8	NA	TRBJ1-5	16	TGTGCCAGCAGCTTAGCGCCTTCAGATAGCAATCAGCCCCAGCATTTT	CASSLAPSDSNQPQHF
NA	TRBV11-3	many	TRBJ1-1	13	TGTGCCAGCAGCTTATCCGGGGGTACTGAAGCTTTCTTT	CASSLSGGTEAFF
TRBD1	TRBV28	few	TRBJ2-6	15	TGTGCCAGCAGACCACAGGGGGCTGGGGCCAACGTCCTGACTTTC	CASRPQGAGANVLTF
TRBD1	TRBV15	few	TRBJ2-5	14	TGTGCCACCAGTACTATCGGGACAGAAGAGACCCAGTACTTC	CATSTIGTEETQYF
TRBD1	TRBV7-2	NA	TRBJ1-6	19	TGTGCCAGCAGCTTGAGTGGACAGGACAGGAGGTCCTATAATTCACCCCTCCACTTT	CASSLSGQDRRSYNSPLHF
NA	TRBV7-6	NA	TRBJ2-6	17	TGTGCCAGCAGCTTAGCGCTTGGGTCAGCTGGGGCCAACGTCCTGACTTTC	CASSLALGSAGANVLTF
NA	TRBV12-3/TRBV12-4	NA	TRBJ1-5	17	TGTGCCAGCAGCCGAGAATCGCAGGAAGGGAGCAATCAGCCCCAGCATTTT	CASSRESQEGSNQPQHF
NA	TRBV19	NA	TRBJ2-2	14	TGTGCCAGTAGGAGGGTGGGTGGCACCGGGGAGCTGTTTTTT	CASRRVGGTGELFF
NA	TRBV7-2	many	TRBJ2-5	13	TGTGCCAGCACCCCGGACAGACAAGAGACCCAGTACTTC	CASTPDRQETQYF
NA	TRBV5-1	NA	TRBJ2-2	14	TGCGCCAGCAGCAGGGACAAGAACACCGGGGAGCTGTTTTTT	CASSRDKNTGELFF
NA	TRBV12-3/TRBV12-4	few	TRBJ1-1	15	TGTGCCAGCAGACACTCGAACAGCCGAAACACTGAAGCTTTCTTT	CASRHSNSRNTEAFF
NA	TRBV6-2/TRBV6-3	NA	TRBJ2-2	14	TGTGCCAGCAGACAGGGAGTAAACACCGGGGAGCTGTTTTTT	CASRQGVNTGELFF
NA	TRBV7-2	many	TRBJ2-5	15	TGTGCCAGCCTCCGATGGGGGAGGGGGTCGGTAGCCCAGTACTTC	CASLRWGRGSVAQYF
TRBD1	TRBV7-2	NA	TRBJ1-5	16	TGTGCCAGCAGCTCGAATACAGGGGAGCTCAATCAGCCCCAGCATTTT	CASSSNTGELNQPQHF
NA	TRBV7-9	many	TRBJ2-3	12	TGTGCCCTAGAGCGGAGCACAGATACGCAGTATTTT	CALERSTDTQYF
TRBD1	TRBV7-2	many	TRBJ1-6	15	TGTGCCAGCAGCTTAGCCAGGGGGGATAATTCACCCCTCCACTTT	CASSLARGDNSPLHF
TRBD2	TRBV14	once	TRBJ2-1	16	TGTGCCAGCAGCCAGAGCGGGGGGCGAATATACAATGAGCAGTTCTTC	CASSQSGGRIYNEQFF
NA	TRBV19	few	TRBJ2-1	16	TGTGCCAGTAGTATAGTAGGAGTATTCAGTTACAATGAGCAGTTCTTC	CASSIVGVFSYNEQFF
NA	TRBV7-7	few	TRBJ2-2	14	TGTGCTAGCAGCTTAGAAAGAGTTGCCGGGGAGCTGTTTTTT	CASSLERVAGELFF